The next 6 T cell receptor beta chains were all read from a single sample in a study of shared T cell receptors in the human thymus. Repertoires were generated with immunoSEQ multiplex PCR, while TCRdb's copy carries only in-frame clones and drops some. The repertoire has 700,000 to 750,000 clones, 70% to 90% of them found once; the top ten carry about 0.011%. The data also belong to a second study, concerning human thymus T cells.

Material for sequencing was thymocytes. The source of these receptors is a girl less than two years old with a congenital heart defect.

V and J are TRBV6-4 and TRBJ2-1, with 8 bases that match TRBD2. Germline lookup yields CDR1 MRHNA and CDR2 SNTAGT. The CDR3 covers 15 residues. V shed 0 bases, J shed 10 bases, and the junction held 8 bases outside the gene matches. CDR3 nucleotides: TGTGCCAGCAGTGACTCTTCGGGGGGGCGTAGAGAGCAGTTCTTC. It yields the protein CASSDSSGGRREQFF.

V is TRBV30 and J is TRBJ1-2, with a tentative D call TRBD1 (6 bases). This CDR3 spans 13 amino acids. In germline, CDR1 is GTSNPN, CDR2 SVGIG (reference sequence). V dropped 4 bases and J dropped 0 bases, with 9 bases sitting between them. CDR3 residues: CAWKTGANYGYTF. The CDR3 region has the DNA TGTGCCTGGAAGACAGGAGCTAACTATGGCTACACCTTC.

The gene calls are TRBV11-2 and TRBJ1-3, with D possibly matching TRBD1 (5 bases). The CDR3 length is 17 residues. V shed 5 bases and J shed 1 base, with 18 bases lying between them. Germline values: CDR1 SGHAT, CDR2 FQNNGV. CDR3 protein: CASSPRGGKGSGNTIYF. The CDR3, as DNA: TGTGCCAGCAGCCCCCGGGGGGGGAAAGGTTCTGGAAACACCATATATTTT.

The rearrangement joins TRBV10-1 to TRBJ2-6, with 11 bases lining up with TRBD1. Germline-derived CDR1 and CDR2 are WNHNN and SYGVQD (reference sequence). This CDR3 spans 18 amino acids. V shed 10 bases and J 3 bases; nucleotides not matched to a gene: 14. This CDR3 reads CANTFRTGGFGGANVLTF. CDR3 nucleotides: TGCGCCAACACCTTCAGGACAGGGGGCTTCGGTGGGGCCAACGTCCTGACTTTC.

As concerns this clone: One end of the junction is discordant with germline, which a read error may explain. V and J are TRBV5-6 and TRBJ2-7; TRBD1 agrees at 10 bases. The CDR3 is made up of 18 amino acids. Germline lookup yields CDR1 SGHDT and CDR2 YYEEEE. The CDR3 DNA sequence: TGTGCCAGCAGCGCCCGGGACAGGGGTGTAGAATTCCTTTACGGGCAGTACTTC. Translating gives CASSARDRGVEFLYGQYF. The full variable domain, in which reference TRBV5-6 and TRBJ2-7 provide the parts outside the CDR3, is DAGVTQSPTHLIKTRGQQVTLRCSPKSGHDTVSWYQQALGQGPQFIFQYYEEEERQRGNFPDRFSGHQFPNYSSELNVNALLLGDSALYLCASSARDRGVEFLYGQYFGPGTRLTVT.

This clone was seen once. This chain connects TRBV28 to TRBJ2-3, with D possibly being TRBD1 (8 bases). V was cut by 7 bases and J by 3 bases, with 26 bases left in between. CDR1 MDHEN and CDR2 SYDVKM come from the germline V gene. This CDR3 is 18 amino acids long. CDR3 sequence: CASNCPGQGGGQTDTQYF. Here the CDR3 DNA reads TGTGCCAGCAATTGTCCCGGACAGGGAGGGGGCCAAACAGATACGCAGTATTTT.